One sample yielded the 9 T cell receptor beta chains listed below, sequenced in a study of T and B cells in COVID-19 patients. From blood, roughly 220-550 ng of genomic DNA served as TRB template. Multiplex PCR with BIOMED2 TRB-A/B primer pools amplified TRB rearrangements. TCRdb processed the multiplex PCR reads anew with MiXCR; each CDR3 protein has one entry. The sample yields around 30,000 distinct CDR3 sequences, 30% to 35% seen once. The sample was blood. Receptors originate from a human donor who had recovered from COVID-19.

This rearrangement joins TRBV18 to TRBJ2-6, with 7 bases aligning to TRBD2. V was pared by 3 bases and J by 2 bases, with 13 bases of the junction left unmatched. Germline V gene data show CDR1 as KGHSH and CDR2 as LQKENI. This CDR3 is built from 19 residues. The CDR3 sequence is CASSPSGGTAGAGANVLTF. Written as DNA, the CDR3 is TGTGCCAGCTCACCCTCTGGGGGGACCGCGGGGGCTGGGGCCAACGTCCTGACTTTC.

The genes are TRBV28 and TRBJ2-1; weak D call: TRBD1 (7 bases). The CDR3 extends over 11 amino acids. Germline assignment: CDR1 MDHEN and CDR2 SYDVKM. V lost 4 bases and J lost 16, with 14 bases in between. This CDR3 is CASSSRGALFF. CDR3 coding DNA: TGTGCCAGCAGTTCCAGGGGGGCGCTTTTCTTC.

At least ten counts were recorded for this clonotype. The gene calls are TRBV18 and TRBJ2-1; 9 bases align to TRBD2. The ends lost 0 bases at V and 8 bases at J; junction bases unmatched: 2. Per germline, CDR1 KGHSH and CDR2 LQKENI. The CDR3 runs 14 residues. CDR3 coding DNA: TGTGCCAGCTCACCACCGGCTAGCGGGGATGAGCAGTTCTTC. Protein: CASSPPASGDEQFF. Complete variable domain (other parts from reference TRBV18 and TRBJ2-1): NAGVMQNPRHLVRRRGQEARLRCSPMKGHSHVYWYRQLPEEGLKFMVYLQKENIIDESGMPKERFSAEFPKEGPSILRIQQVVRGDSAAYFCASSPPASGDEQFFGPGTRLTVL.

Only a few counts were recorded for this clonotype. The J gene is TRBJ2-5, the V gene TRBV11-2, with unresolved D. Trimming took 1 base from V and 1 from J, leaving 4 bases between them. Looked up from germline, CDR1 is SGHAT and CDR2 is FQNNGV. The CDR3 consists of 13 residues. Here the CDR3 DNA reads TGTGCCAGCAGCTTAGTTTCCCAAGAGACCCAGTACTTC. Its protein is CASSLVSQETQYF.

This rearrangement joins TRBV30 to TRBJ2-7; possibly TRBD2 for D (5 bases). Per germline, CDR1 GTSNPN and CDR2 SVGIG (reference sequence). The V end was cut by 2 bases, the J end by 6 bases, with 11 bases between. The CDR3 runs 12 residues. The chain's CDR3 is CAWSPDLGEQYF. The CDR3 DNA reads TGTGCCTGGAGTCCGGACTTAGGCGAGCAGTACTTC.

The chain recombines TRBV4-3 with TRBJ2-1; a possible D gene is TRBD1 (6 bases). Per germline, CDR1 LGHNA and CDR2 YSLEER. The V and J ends lost 1 base and 2 bases respectively, with 9 bases between them. This CDR3 is 15 amino acids long. The CDR3: CASSQAQGPYNEQFF. The CDR3 DNA follows: TGCGCCAGCAGCCAAGCACAGGGTCCCTACAATGAGCAGTTCTTC.

This clonotype was counted at least ten times. The CDR3 nucleotides are TGCAGCGGGGGTGGTGCGTGGGACACTGAAGCTTTCTTT. The encoded protein is CSGGGAWDTEAFF. The chain joins TRBV29-1 to TRBJ1-1; D remains ambiguous. Trimming removed 7 bases at V and 3 bases at J, with 15 bases between. The CDR3 is 13 residues long. The germline V gene has CDR1 SQVTM and CDR2 ANQGSEA.

This clonotype was seen more than once but under ten times. The gene calls are TRBV20-1 and TRBJ2-5; maybe TRBD2 (6 bases). The CDR3 runs 14 residues. V gave up 6 bases and J gave up 9 bases, with 23 bases separating them. Germline assignment: CDR1 DFQATT and CDR2 SNEGSKA (reference sequence). This CDR3 reads CSAGSQVGTQAQYF. CDR3 in DNA: TGCAGTGCGGGGTCCCAGGTAGGGACTCAAGCCCAGTACTTC.

The chain uses TRBV5-6 and TRBJ1-2; the D is unclear. The CDR3 runs 12 residues. CDR1 is SGHDT, CDR2 YYEEEE, per germline. Between the trimmed V and J ends, which lost 4 bases and 2 bases, there was a span of 6 bases. CDR3 sequence reads: CASSENNYGYTF. DNA of the CDR3: TGTGCCAGCAGCGAGAACAACTATGGCTACACCTTC.